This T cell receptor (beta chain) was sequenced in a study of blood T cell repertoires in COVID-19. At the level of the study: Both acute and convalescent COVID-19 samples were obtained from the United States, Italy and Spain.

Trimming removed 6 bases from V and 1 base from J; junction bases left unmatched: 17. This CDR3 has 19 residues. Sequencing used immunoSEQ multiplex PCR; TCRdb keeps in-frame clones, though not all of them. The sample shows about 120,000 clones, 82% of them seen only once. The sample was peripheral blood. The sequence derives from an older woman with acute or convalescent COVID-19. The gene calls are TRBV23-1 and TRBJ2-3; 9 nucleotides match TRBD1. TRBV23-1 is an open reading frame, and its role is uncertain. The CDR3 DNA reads TGCGCCAGCAGCCTACCACAGGGGGCTGTCGGTTGGGGCACAGATACGCAGTATTTT. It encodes CASSLPQGAVGWGTDTQYF.